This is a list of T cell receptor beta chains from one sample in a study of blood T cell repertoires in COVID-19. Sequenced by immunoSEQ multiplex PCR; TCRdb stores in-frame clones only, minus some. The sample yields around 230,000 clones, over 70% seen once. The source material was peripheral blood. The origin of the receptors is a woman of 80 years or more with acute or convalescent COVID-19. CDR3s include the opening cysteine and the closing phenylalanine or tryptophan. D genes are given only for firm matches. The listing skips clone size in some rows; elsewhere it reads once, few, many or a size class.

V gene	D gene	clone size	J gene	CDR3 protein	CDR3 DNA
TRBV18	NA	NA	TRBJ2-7	CASSHAAFPYEQYF	TGTGCCAGCTCACATGCGGCTTTCCCCTACGAGCAGTACTTC
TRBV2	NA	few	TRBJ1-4	CASRLLGVGNEKLFF	TGTGCCAGCAGGCTGCTAGGGGTGGGTAATGAAAAACTGTTTTTT
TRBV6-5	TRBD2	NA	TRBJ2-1	CASSYTSGRPDNEQFF	TGTGCCAGCAGTTACACTAGCGGGAGACCGGACAATGAGCAGTTCTTC
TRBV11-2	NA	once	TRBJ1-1	CASSPMTGSTEAFF	TGTGCCAGCAGCCCAATGACAGGCAGCACTGAAGCTTTCTTT
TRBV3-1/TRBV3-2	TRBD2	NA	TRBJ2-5	CASSPLAGAETQYF	TGTGCCAGCAGCCCCCTAGCGGGGGCTGAGACCCAGTACTTC
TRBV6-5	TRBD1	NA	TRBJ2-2	CASRKGQGNTGELFF	TGTGCCAGCAGGAAGGGACAGGGGAACACCGGGGAGCTGTTTTTT
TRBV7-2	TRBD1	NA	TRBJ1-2	CASSDRATGYTF	TGTGCCAGCAGCGACAGGGCGACGGGCTACACCTTC
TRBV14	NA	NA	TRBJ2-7	CASSQVTQAIYF	TGTGCCAGCAGCCAAGTTACCCAAGCGATCTACTTC
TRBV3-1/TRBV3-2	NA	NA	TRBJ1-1	CASSITGYSATEAFF	TGTGCCAGCAGCATTACAGGGTACTCGGCCACTGAAGCTTTCTTT
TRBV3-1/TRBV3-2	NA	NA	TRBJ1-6	CASSHPGINSPLHF	TGTGCCAGCAGCCATCCGGGGATTAATTCACCCCTCCACTTT
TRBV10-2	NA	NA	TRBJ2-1	CASLPSSPYNEQFF	TGCGCCAGCCTCCCGTCTAGCCCCTACAATGAGCAGTTCTTC
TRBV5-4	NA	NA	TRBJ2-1	CASTRGQGSYNEQFF	TGTGCCAGCACTCGTGGGCAGGGTTCCTACAATGAGCAGTTCTTC
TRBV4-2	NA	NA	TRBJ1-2	CASSQEGGIYGYTF	TGTGCCAGCAGCCAAGAGGGAGGGATCTATGGCTACACCTTC
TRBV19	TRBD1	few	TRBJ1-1	CASSMKGQGPLNTEAFF	TGTGCCAGTAGTATGAAGGGACAGGGACCATTGAACACTGAAGCTTTCTTT
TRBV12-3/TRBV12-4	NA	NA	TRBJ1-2	CASSLGGGSGYTF	TGTGCCAGCAGTTTAGGAGGGGGTAGTGGCTACACCTTC
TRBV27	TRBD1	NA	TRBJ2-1	CASSFGTGISNEQFF	TGTGCCAGCAGTTTCGGGACAGGGATATCAAATGAGCAGTTCTTC
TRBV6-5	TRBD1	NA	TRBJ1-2	CASTHPTGGSYGYTF	TGTGCCAGCACTCACCCGACAGGGGGTAGTTATGGCTACACCTTC
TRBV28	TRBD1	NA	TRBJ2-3	CASSSNRGWRTDTQYF	TGTGCCAGCAGTTCCAACAGGGGGTGGAGGACAGATACGCAGTATTTT
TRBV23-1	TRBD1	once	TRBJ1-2	CASSQSGGQGSGSYGYTF	TGCGCCAGCAGTCAATCCGGTGGACAGGGAAGTGGAAGCTATGGCTACACCTTC
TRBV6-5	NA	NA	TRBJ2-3	CASISRGTDTQYF	TGTGCCAGCATCTCGAGGGGCACAGATACGCAGTATTTT
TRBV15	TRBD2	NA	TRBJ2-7	CATSPRISGSNHEQYF	TGTGCCACCAGCCCACGAATTAGCGGGAGTAACCACGAGCAGTACTTC
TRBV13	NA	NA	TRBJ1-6	CASSRGGIGNSPLHF	TGTGCCAGCAGCCGGGGGGGGATAGGCAATTCACCCCTCCACTTT